A selection of T cell receptor beta chains follows, all from one sample in a study of CD8 T cells in ankylosing spondylitis. A single record per CDR3 protein comes from TCRdb applying MiXCR to the 5' RACE reads. The table records approximately 250,000 distinct CDR3 sequences, roughly 25% of them present only once. Sequencing was done on a sample of blood, either unsorted or a sorted T cell fraction (not recorded which). Receptors originate from a male donor with ankylosing spondylitis or in good health (not recorded which). Each CDR3 is given with its conserved first and last residue. Each record gives: V gene, J gene, CDR3 protein.

V: TRBV6-5; J: TRBJ2-1; CDR3: CASSYDTINEQFF
V: TRBV12-3/TRBV12-4; J: TRBJ2-5; CDR3: CASSLRGLQETQYF
V: TRBV20-1; J: TRBJ2-3; CDR3: CSARKPGAADTQYF
V: TRBV12-3/TRBV12-4; J: TRBJ2-1; CDR3: CASSYGGGAPNEQFF
V: TRBV25-1; J: TRBJ1-1; CDR3: CASKAGARIEAFF
V: TRBV12-3/TRBV12-4; J: TRBJ2-2; CDR3: CASAPDFYTGELFF
V: TRBV29-1; J: TRBJ2-1; CDR3: CSIPRQGYNEQFF
V: TRBV5-1; J: TRBJ2-2; CDR3: CASTRRQGDFTGELFF
V: TRBV6-6; J: TRBJ2-5; CDR3: CASSYGTFRTQYF
V: TRBV20-1; J: TRBJ2-1; CDR3: CSAQLNPNEQFF
V: TRBV5-5; J: TRBJ2-7; CDR3: CASSATGVGYEQYF
V: TRBV4-1; J: TRBJ1-5; CDR3: CASSQGTGGNQPQHF
V: TRBV20-1; J: TRBJ1-1; CDR3: CSAPKEGRANTEAFF
V: TRBV20-1; J: TRBJ2-3; CDR3: CSHQTGDHTHTDTQYF
V: TRBV5-1; J: TRBJ1-1; CDR3: CASSSDRGPGYTEAFF
V: TRBV29-1; J: TRBJ2-1; CDR3: CSLAWSTHNEQFF
V: TRBV24-1; J: TRBJ2-5; CDR3: CATSDEIPGQGETQYF
V: TRBV10-3; J: TRBJ1-6; CDR3: CAISESDRVSYNSPLHF
V: TRBV20-1; J: TRBJ1-5; CDR3: CSAGRPRTGVGQPQHF
V: TRBV2; J: TRBJ2-5; CDR3: CASSGGTESQETQYF